What follows are 16 T cell receptor beta chains derived from one specimen sequenced in a study of OX40 agonist ivuxolimab in advanced cancers. The repertoire was sequenced with immunoSEQ multiplex PCR; TCRdb's copy has only in-frame clones and lacks some. The sample records 55,000 to 90,000 clones, approximately 90% being singletons. The sample was CD4+ or CD8+ T cells sorted from blood, taken in a trial of the OX40 agonist ivuxolimab. These receptors were taken from an adult with an advanced solid tumor such as melanoma, head and neck, liver or kidney cancer.

The table lists this clone with a count of one. The chain couples TRBV12-5 to TRBJ2-3, with D possibly matching TRBD2 (5 bases). Trimming took 6 bases from V and 4 from J, leaving 17 bases between them. Germline CDR1 LGHNT, CDR2 FRNRAP. The CDR3 length is 15 residues. CDR3 sequence reads: CASGRRIMGADTQYF. The CDR3, as DNA: TGTGCTAGTGGCCGGAGGATCATGGGCGCAGATACGCAGTATTTT.

This chain uses TRBV14 with TRBJ2-5; D unresolved. The J call may be incorrect, as the DNA end agrees better with TRBJ2-7. The CDR3 consists of 11 residues. CDR1 is SGHDN, CDR2 FVKESK, per germline. CDR3 amino acids: CASSPIYEQYF. The CDR3 DNA is TGTGCCAGCAGTCCTATCTACGAGCAGTACTTC.

This clone was picked up a small number of times. The CDR3 loop reads CASSQAGGHTDTQYF. CDR3 sequence (DNA): TGCGCCAGCAGCCAGGCGGGGGGACACACAGATACGCAGTATTTT. This rearrangement joins TRBV4-3 to TRBJ2-3; 8 nucleotides agree with TRBD2. This CDR3 has 15 amino acids. V lost 3 bases and J lost 2; bases outside the gene matches: 4. Germline-derived CDR1 and CDR2 are LGHNA and YSLEER.

The CDR3, as DNA: TGTGCCACCAGCAGAGATGGAAACACCATATATTTT. Protein product: CATSRDGNTIYF. The chain carries TRBV15 and TRBJ1-3; no firm D call. Trimming took 0 bases from V and 3 from J, leaving 0 bases between them. The CDR3 extends over 12 amino acids. Germline V gene sequence: CDR1 LNHNV, CDR2 YYDKDF (reference sequence).

The rearrangement links TRBV19 to TRBJ2-3, with TRBD2 identical over 10 bases. V trimming: 4 bases; J trimming: 2 bases; junction bases outside the gene matches: 6. CDR1 LNHDA and CDR2 SQIVND come from the germline V gene (reference sequence). The CDR3 sequence is 16 residues long. CDR3 protein: CASSTPSGGATDTQYF. CDR3 sequence (DNA): TGTGCCAGTAGTACACCAAGCGGGGGGGCCACAGATACGCAGTATTTT.

In DNA, the CDR3 is TGTGCCAGCAAAGCTGCGTCTATTTCCTACAATGAGCAGTTCTTC. This encodes CASKAASISYNEQFF. The genes are TRBV6-6 and TRBJ2-1; D gene ambiguous. The CDR3 is made up of 15 amino acids. V lost 7 bases and J 1 base, leaving 14 bases between the germline ends. Per the germline V gene, CDR1 is MNHNY and CDR2 is SVGAGI (reference sequence).

The chain has TRBV21-1 and TRBJ2-4. TRBV21-1 is a pseudogene. The CDR3 is 16 residues long. Here the CDR3 reads CASSKPLLLAKNIQYF. In DNA, the CDR3 is TGTGCCAGCAGCAAGCCTTTGTTATTAGCCAAAAACATTCAGTACTTC.

A word on this clone: The sample holds other DNA sequences that translate to the same CDR3. The chain carries TRBV18 and TRBJ2-5, with unresolved D. The germline V gene has CDR1 KGHSH and CDR2 LQKENI. This CDR3 is built from 11 residues. Between the trimmed V and J ends, which lost 6 bases and 2 bases, there was a span of 4 bases. CDR3 amino acids: CASSPQETQYF. Here the CDR3 DNA reads TGTGCCAGCTCGCCTCAAGAGACCCAGTACTTC.

V gene TRBV5-1 combines with J gene TRBJ2-5, with TRBD1 identical over 9 bases. The trim removed 4 bases at V and 5 bases at J, leaving 3 bases unmatched. The CDR3 length is 13 residues. In germline, CDR1 is SGHRS, CDR2 YFSETQ. The CDR3 coding sequence is TGCGCCAGCAGCAGGGACAGGGATGAGACCCAGTACTTC. Its protein product is CASSRDRDETQYF.

The CDR3 reads CASSARESGNTIYF. The CDR3 nucleotides read TGTGCCAGCAGCGCCAGGGAGTCCGGAAACACCATATATTTT. This chain uses TRBV9 with TRBJ1-3, with TRBD1 as a possible D gene (5 bases). Germline V gives CDR1 SGDLS, CDR2 YYNGEE. The CDR3 covers 14 residues. Trimming took off 3 bases at V and 4 bases at J, with 11 bases between the two ends. The whole variable domain, remainder taken from reference TRBV9 and TRBJ1-3, is DSGVTQTPKHLITATGQRVTLRCSPRSGDLSVYWYQQSLDQGLQFLIQYYNGEERAKGNILERFSAQQFPDLHSELNLSSLELGDSALYFCASSARESGNTIYFGEGSWLTVV.

The chain employs TRBV19 and TRBJ2-2; 10 nucleotides line up with TRBD1. This CDR3 comprises 16 residues. Germline CDR1 and CDR2: LNHDA and SQIVND (reference sequence). Unmatched junction bases numbered 11, after V lost 5 bases and J lost 8 bases. The CDR3, as DNA: TGTGCCAGTAGTGCTCGGACAGGGGGGCTTGGAGGGGAGCTGTTTTTT. This translates into CASSARTGGLGGELFF.

This clone came up once. The chain has TRBV7-9 and TRBJ2-7; D gene uncertain. There are 17 residues in the CDR3. V was shortened by 4 bases and J by 6 bases, with 25 bases between the two germline ends. Germline CDR1 is SEHNR and CDR2 is FQNEAQ (reference sequence). CDR3 coding DNA: TGTGCCAGCAGCTCTACTCGCGTGGGCGGTGAATTAGGCGAGCAGTACTTC. Its protein is CASSSTRVGGELGEQYF.

The chain is built from TRBV7-2 and TRBJ1-6; D gene ambiguous. Germline lookup yields CDR1 SGHTA and CDR2 FQGNSA. CDR3 size: 13 residues. The V gene lost 5 bases and the J gene lost 7 bases, with 9 bases spanning the gap. CDR3 sequence (DNA): TGTGCCAGCAGCCTCGGGAGGAATTCACCCCTCCACTTT. This gives the protein CASSLGRNSPLHF.

The chain has TRBV18 and TRBJ2-7; 7 bases agree with TRBD1. With V trimmed by 1 base and J by 0 bases, 3 bases remained unmatched. CDR3 length equals 15 residues. Looked up from germline, CDR1 is KGHSH and CDR2 is LQKENI. The CDR3 loop is CASSPRRDSSYEQYF. The CDR3 nucleotides are TGTGCCAGCTCACCACGTAGGGACAGCTCCTACGAGCAGTACTTC.

This rearrangement joins TRBV5-4 to TRBJ2-1; 11 bases fit TRBD2. The V and J ends lost 2 bases and 5 bases, in that order; junction bases with no gene match: 6. CDR1 SGHNT and CDR2 YYREEE come from the germline V gene (reference sequence). The CDR3 consists of 16 residues. The chain's CDR3 is CASSLGGLAVNNEQFF. Here the CDR3 DNA reads TGTGCCAGCAGCTTAGGGGGACTAGCGGTGAACAATGAGCAGTTCTTC.

V and J are TRBV7-2 and TRBJ1-2; no clear D gene. V was shortened by 5 bases and J by 2 bases, with 12 bases between the two germline ends. The CDR3 totals 14 residues. Germline V gene data show CDR1 as SGHTA and CDR2 as FQGNSA. The chain's CDR3 is CASSPGRGNYGYTF. The DNA of the CDR3 is TGTGCCAGCAGCCCAGGACGGGGAAACTATGGCTACACCTTC.